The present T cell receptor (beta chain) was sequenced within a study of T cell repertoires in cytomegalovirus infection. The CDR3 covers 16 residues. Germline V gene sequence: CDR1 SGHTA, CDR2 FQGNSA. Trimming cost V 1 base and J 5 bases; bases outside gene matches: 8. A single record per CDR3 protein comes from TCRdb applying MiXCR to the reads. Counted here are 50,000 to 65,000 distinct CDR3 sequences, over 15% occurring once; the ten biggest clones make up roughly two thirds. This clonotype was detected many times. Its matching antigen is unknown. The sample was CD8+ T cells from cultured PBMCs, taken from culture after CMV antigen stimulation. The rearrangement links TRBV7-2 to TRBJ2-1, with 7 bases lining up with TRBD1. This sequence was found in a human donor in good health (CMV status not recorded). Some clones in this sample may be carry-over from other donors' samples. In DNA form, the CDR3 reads TGTGCCAGCAGCTTAGTGGTTAACAGGGGACACAATGAGCAGTTCTTC. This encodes CASSLVVNRGHNEQFF.